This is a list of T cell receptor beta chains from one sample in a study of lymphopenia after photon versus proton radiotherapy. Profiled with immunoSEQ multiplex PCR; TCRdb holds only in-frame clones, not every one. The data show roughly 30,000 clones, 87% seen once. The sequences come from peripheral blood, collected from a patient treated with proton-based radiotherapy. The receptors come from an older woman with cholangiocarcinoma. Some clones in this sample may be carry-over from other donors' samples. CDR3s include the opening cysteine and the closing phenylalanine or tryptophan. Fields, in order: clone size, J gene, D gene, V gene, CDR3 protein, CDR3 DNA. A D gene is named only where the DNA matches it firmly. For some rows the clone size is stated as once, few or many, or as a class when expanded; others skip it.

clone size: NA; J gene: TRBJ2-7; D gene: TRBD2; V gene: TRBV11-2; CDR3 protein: CASSIGASGSLGQYF; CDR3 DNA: TGTGCCAGCAGCATAGGTGCTAGCGGCAGCCTGGGGCAGTACTTC
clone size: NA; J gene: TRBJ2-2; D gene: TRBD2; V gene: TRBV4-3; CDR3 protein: CASSQGSGRVTGELFF; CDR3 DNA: TGCGCCAGCAGCCAAGGTAGCGGGAGGGTGACCGGGGAGCTGTTTTTT
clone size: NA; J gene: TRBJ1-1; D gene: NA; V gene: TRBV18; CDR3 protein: CASSPRGGGMNTEAFF; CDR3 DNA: TGTGCCAGCTCGCCCCGGGGGGGCGGAATGAACACTGAAGCTTTCTTT
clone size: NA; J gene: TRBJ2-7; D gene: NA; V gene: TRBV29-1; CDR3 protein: CSVAPRQGTYEQYF; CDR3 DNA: TGCAGCGTTGCTCCACGGCAGGGGACCTACGAGCAGTACTTC
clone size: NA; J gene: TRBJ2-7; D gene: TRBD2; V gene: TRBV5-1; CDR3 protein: CASSLGGWQLGASGGRPSYEQYF; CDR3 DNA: TGCGCCAGCAGCCTGGGCGGGTGGCAGCTTGGGGCTAGCGGGGGGCGACCATCCTACGAGCAGTACTTC
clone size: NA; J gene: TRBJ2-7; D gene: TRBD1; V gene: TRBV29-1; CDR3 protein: CSVLLGTAYEQYF; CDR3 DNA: TGCAGCGTTCTGCTTGGGACAGCCTACGAGCAGTACTTC
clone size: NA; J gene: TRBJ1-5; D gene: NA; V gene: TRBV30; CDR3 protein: CAWNKGYSNQPQHF; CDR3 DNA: TGTGCCTGGAATAAGGGGTATAGCAATCAGCCCCAGCATTTT
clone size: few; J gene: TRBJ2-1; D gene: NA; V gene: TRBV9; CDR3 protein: CASSVGWGHFNEQFF; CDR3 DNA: TGTGCCAGCAGCGTAGGTTGGGGGCACTTCAATGAGCAGTTCTTC
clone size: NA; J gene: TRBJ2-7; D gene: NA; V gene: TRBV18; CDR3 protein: CASSPSDRSYEQYF; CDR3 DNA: TGTGCCAGCTCACCCTCGGACCGCTCCTACGAGCAGTACTTC
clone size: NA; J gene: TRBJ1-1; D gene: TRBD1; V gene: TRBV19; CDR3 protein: CASSMGQGGTEAFF; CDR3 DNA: TGTGCCAGTAGTATGGGACAGGGGGGTACTGAAGCTTTCTTT
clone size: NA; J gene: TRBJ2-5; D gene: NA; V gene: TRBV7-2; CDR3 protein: CASSPLTTSETQYF; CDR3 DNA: TGTGCCAGCAGCCCACTGACTACTAGTGAGACCCAGTACTTC
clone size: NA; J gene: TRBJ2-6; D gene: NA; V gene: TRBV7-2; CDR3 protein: CASSANPGAGANVLTF; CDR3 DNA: TGTGCCAGCAGCGCAAACCCAGGGGCTGGGGCCAACGTCCTGACTTTC
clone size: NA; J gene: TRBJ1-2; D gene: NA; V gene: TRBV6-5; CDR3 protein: CASSSPGASMGYTF; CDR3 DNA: TGTGCCAGCAGCTCCCCCGGAGCCTCTATGGGCTACACCTTC
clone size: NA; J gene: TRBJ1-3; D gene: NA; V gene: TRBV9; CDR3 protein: CASSVQSSGNTIYF; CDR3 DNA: TGTGCCAGCAGCGTCCAAAGCTCTGGAAACACCATATATTTT
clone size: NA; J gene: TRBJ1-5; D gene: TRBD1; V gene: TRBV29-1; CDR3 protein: CSARSGGGNQPQHF; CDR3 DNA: TGCAGCGCCAGATCAGGGGGGGGCAATCAGCCCCAGCATTTT
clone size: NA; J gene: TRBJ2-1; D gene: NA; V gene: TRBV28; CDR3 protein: CASSPSREQFF; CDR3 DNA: TGTGCCAGCAGTCCGAGCCGGGAGCAGTTCTTC
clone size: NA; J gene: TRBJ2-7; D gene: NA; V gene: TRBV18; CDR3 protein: CASSPLNGGGDEQYF; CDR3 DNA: TGTGCCAGCTCACCATTGAACGGGGGCGGCGACGAGCAGTACTTC
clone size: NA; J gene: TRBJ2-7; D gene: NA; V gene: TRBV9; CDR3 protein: CASSVARETFFYELYF; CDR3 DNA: TGTGCCAGCAGCGTAGCCAGGGAGACATTTTTCTACGAGCTGTACTTC
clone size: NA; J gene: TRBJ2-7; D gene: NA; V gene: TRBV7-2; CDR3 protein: CASSLTSGTHEQYF; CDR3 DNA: TGTGCCAGCAGCTTAACCTCCGGGACCCACGAGCAATACTTC
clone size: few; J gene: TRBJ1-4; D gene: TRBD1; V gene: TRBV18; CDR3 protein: CASSRRQGGEKLFF; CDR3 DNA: TGTGCCAGCTCCAGGAGACAGGGTGGTGAAAAACTGTTTTTT